This passage covers 8 T cell receptor beta chains from one sample sequenced in a study of CD8+CD57+ T cells in acquired aplastic anemia. Profiling of TCR beta VDJ combinations and CDR3 sequences used genomic DNA as template. MiXCR, run by TCRdb on the reads, gives a single entry per CDR3 protein. The sample lists some 130,000 distinct CDR3 sequences; 41% were seen once. The source material was sorted CD4+, CD8+, or CD8+CD57+ T cells (not recorded which) from PBMCs. The receptors derive from a human donor in good health, serving as a control.

This clonotype was counted many times. CDR3 in amino acids: CASSWTGGYEQYF. For the CDR3, the DNA is TGTGCCAGCAGTTGGACAGGGGGCTACGAGCAGTACTTC. This chain joins TRBV11-3 and TRBJ2-7, with 10 nucleotides matching TRBD1. The CDR3 contains 13 residues. Germline V CDR1 and CDR2: SGHNT, YENEEA. Trimming at V came to 6 bases and at J to 3 bases, leaving 2 bases not matched to a gene.

V gene TRBV29-1 combines with J gene TRBJ1-5; D is uncertain. CDR3 length: 13 amino acids. Germline CDR1 is SQVTM and CDR2 is ANQGSEA. V lost 4 bases to trimming and J lost 4 bases, with 11 bases between them. The CDR3 spells CSVVQSLNQPQHF. CDR3 nucleotides: TGCAGCGTTGTACAGAGTCTGAATCAGCCCCAGCATTTT. Complete variable domain (other parts from reference TRBV29-1 and TRBJ1-5): SAVISQKPSRDICQRGTSLTIQCQVDSQVTMMFWYRQQPGQSLTLIATANQGSEATYESGFVIDKFPISRPNLTFSTLTVSNMSPEDSSIYLCSVVQSLNQPQHFGDGTRLSIL.

The CDR3 protein is CASSLAGAWTGELFF. DNA of the CDR3: TGCGCCAGCAGCCTAGCGGGGGCGTGGACCGGGGAGCTGTTTTTT. This chain uses TRBV4-1 with TRBJ2-2; 9 nucleotides agree with TRBD2. Germline values: CDR1 MGHRA, CDR2 YSYEKL. V lost 4 bases, J lost 5 bases, and 5 bases stayed unmatched. The CDR3 extends over 15 amino acids.

A remark on this clonotype: This could be a read error, since a much larger clone is one nucleotide away. This CDR3 reads CVSTSGRTGELFF. In DNA form, the CDR3 reads TGTGTCAGCACTAGCGGGAGAACCGGGGAGCTGTTTTTT. This chain joins TRBV2 and TRBJ2-2, with 11 bases aligning to TRBD2. This CDR3 is 13 amino acids long. CDR1 is SNHLY and CDR2 is FYNNEI in the germline V gene.

This clonotype was observed at least ten times. The CDR3 reads CASRPLNTEAFF. In DNA, the CDR3 is TGTGCCAGCAGACCCTTGAACACTGAAGCTTTCTTT. The chain is built from TRBV12-3 or TRBV12-4 and TRBJ1-1; D is unresolved. The CDR3 covers 12 residues. Trimming shortened V by 6 bases and J by 0 bases, and 5 bases separated the two germline ends.

The sample holds a few counts of this clonotype. The chain carries TRBV6-6 and TRBJ2-5, with D uncertain. CDR1 is MNHNY, CDR2 SVGAGI, per germline (reference sequence). Trimming left V 2 bases short and J 4 bases short, with 8 bases between. This CDR3 has 13 amino acids. The CDR3: CASSYGVRETQYF. CDR3 sequence (DNA): TGTGCCAGCAGTTACGGGGTGAGAGAGACCCAGTACTTC.

The chain combines TRBV3-1 with TRBJ2-1; 10 positions match TRBD2. The V and J ends lost 4 bases and 6 bases, in that order; junction bases with no gene match: 12. CDR1 and CDR2 (germline): LGHDT, YNNKEL (reference sequence). This CDR3 contains 17 residues. This chain's CDR3 is CASSPRAPLAGINEQFF. For the CDR3, the DNA is TGTGCCAGCAGCCCCCGAGCACCACTAGCGGGGATCAATGAGCAGTTCTTC.

The table lists this clonotype with many counts. V is TRBV12-3 or TRBV12-4 and J is TRBJ1-5; maybe TRBD1 (5 bases). CDR3 length: 14 residues. Trimming pared 6 bases from V and 3 bases from J, leaving 12 bases between. The CDR3 loop reads CASSLGRINQPQHF. The CDR3 coding sequence is TGTGCCAGCAGCCTGGGACGGATCAATCAGCCCCAGCATTTT.